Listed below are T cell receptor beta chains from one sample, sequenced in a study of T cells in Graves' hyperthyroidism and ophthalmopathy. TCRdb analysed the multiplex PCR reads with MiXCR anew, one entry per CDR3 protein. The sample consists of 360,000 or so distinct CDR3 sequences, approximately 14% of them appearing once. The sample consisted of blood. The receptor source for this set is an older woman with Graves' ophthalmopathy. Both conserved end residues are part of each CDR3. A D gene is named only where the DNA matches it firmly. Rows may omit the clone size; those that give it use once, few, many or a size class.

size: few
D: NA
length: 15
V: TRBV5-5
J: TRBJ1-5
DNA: TGTGCCAGCAGCCCCGTTTTGACGGTGAATCAGCCCCAGCATTTT
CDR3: CASSPVLTVNQPQHF

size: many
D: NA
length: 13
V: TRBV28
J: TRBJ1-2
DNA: TGTGCCAGCAGCCCGGAGGGGCTGCGTGGCTACACCTTC
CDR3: CASSPEGLRGYTF

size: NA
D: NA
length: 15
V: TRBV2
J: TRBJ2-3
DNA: TGTGCCAGCAGTGAAGACGGGAAAGGTTCAGATACGCAATATTTT
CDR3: CASSEDGKGSDTQYF

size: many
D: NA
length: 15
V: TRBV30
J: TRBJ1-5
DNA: TGTGCCTGGAGTCGACTTGGACAGCCTAATCAGCCCCAGCATTTT
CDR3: CAWSRLGQPNQPQHF

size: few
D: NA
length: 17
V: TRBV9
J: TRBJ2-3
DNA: TGTGCCAGCAGCGTAGCTGGTAGGGGAAGGGGCACAGATACGCAGTATTTT
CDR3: CASSVAGRGRGTDTQYF

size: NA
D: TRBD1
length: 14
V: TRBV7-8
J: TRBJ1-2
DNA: TGTGCCAGCAGCTTGGACAGGGTCTCCTATGGCTACACCTTC
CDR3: CASSLDRVSYGYTF

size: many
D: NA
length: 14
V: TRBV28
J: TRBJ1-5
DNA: TGTGCCAGCAGTTATTGGGGGACGGGGCAGCCCCAGCATTTT
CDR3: CASSYWGTGQPQHF

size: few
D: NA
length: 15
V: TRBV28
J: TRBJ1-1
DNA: TGTGCCAGCAGTTCGACCAGGGATGTTGGCACTGAAGCTTTCTTT
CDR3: CASSSTRDVGTEAFF

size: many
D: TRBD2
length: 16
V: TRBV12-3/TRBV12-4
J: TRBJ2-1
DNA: TGTGCCAGCAGTTCCTCGACTAGCGGGAGGTACAATGAGCAGTTCTTC
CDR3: CASSSSTSGRYNEQFF

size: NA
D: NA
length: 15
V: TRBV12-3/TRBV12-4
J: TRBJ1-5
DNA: TGTGCCAGCAGTACCCTGTCCGGGGCGGGTCAGCCCCAGCATTTT
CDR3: CASSTLSGAGQPQHF

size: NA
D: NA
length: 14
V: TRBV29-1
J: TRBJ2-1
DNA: TGCAGTGTAACAATGGGGAGCTCCTACAATGAGCAGTTCTTC
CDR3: CSVTMGSSYNEQFF

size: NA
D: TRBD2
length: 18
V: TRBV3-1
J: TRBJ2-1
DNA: TGTGCCAGCAGCCAAAGATCTAGCGGAACCTCCCGGGGCAATGAGCAGTTCTTC
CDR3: CASSQRSSGTSRGNEQFF

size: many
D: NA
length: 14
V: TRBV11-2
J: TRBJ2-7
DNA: TGTGCCAGCACCGTAGGGGGGGGGTTGTACGAGCAGTACTTC
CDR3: CASTVGGGLYEQYF

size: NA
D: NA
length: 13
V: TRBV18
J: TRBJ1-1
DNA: TGTGCCAGCTCACCAGGAAACGGCGCTGAAGCTTTCTTT
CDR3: CASSPGNGAEAFF

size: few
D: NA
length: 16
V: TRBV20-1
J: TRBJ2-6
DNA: TGCAGTGCTAGCTCGAGACAGTTCTCTGGGGCCAACGTCCTGACTTTC
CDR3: CSASSRQFSGANVLTF

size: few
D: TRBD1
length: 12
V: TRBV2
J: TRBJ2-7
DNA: TGTGCCAGCTCCAGGGACAGCGGAGAGCAGTACTTC
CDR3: CASSRDSGEQYF

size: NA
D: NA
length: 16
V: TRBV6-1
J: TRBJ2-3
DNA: TGTGCCAGCAGCCCAACAGGATCTCCTAGCACAGATACGCAGTATTTT
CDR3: CASSPTGSPSTDTQYF